A single T cell receptor (beta chain) is shown here with its context. The antigen is unknown. One end of the junction is discordant with germline, which a read error may explain. Within the sample, other DNA sequences also encode this same CDR3. In germline, CDR1 is SGHNT, CDR2 YYREEE (reference sequence). The CDR3 consists of 14 residues. The data are from a study of PD-1 blockade in classical Hodgkin lymphoma. Whole-study findings and limits: Whatever underlies the repertoire differences (possibly disease activity or prior therapy) remains undefined.

Method: immunoSEQ multiplex PCR; TCRdb's copy keeps in-frame clones and lacks some. The repertoire holds roughly 27,000 clones, with 89% as singletons. The time point is: newly diagnosed, previously untreated cHL patient sample. Negative selection with magnetic separation was used to purify CD4+ T cells from thawed PBMCs. The sequenced material came from CD4+ T cells from blood. The source is a human donor with classical Hodgkin lymphoma. The chain is built from TRBV5-4 and TRBJ2-5, with 7 bases identical to TRBD2. The CDR3 region is CASSSGGVQETQYF. For the CDR3, the DNA is TGTGCTAGCAGCTCGGGGGGAGTCCAAGAGACCCAGTACTTC.